The entry below gives a single T cell receptor (beta chain) sequence along with its context. The sample holds a few counts of this clonotype. Its specific antigen is unknown. Per-base quality was not reported, and no clone a single base away is much larger than it. From the cysteine through the phenylalanine, the CDR3 covers 14 amino acids. CDR3 DNA only is kept here, 42 bases in frame from base 1. V loses 2 bases of germline sequence and J loses 2 bases, and the interval between the two ends is 9 bases. From a lookup of the germline V gene, CDR1 and CDR2 are SGHAT and FQNNGV. The library was made by PCR. Sequenced on an Illumina HiSeq 2500. Molecular barcoding was employed in the preparation of TCR libraries, with unique molecular identifiers being used to normalize TCRbeta repertoire quantification. In-frame beta chains were kept once TCRdb had trimmed the public reads at Q25 with fastp and called clones with MiXCR. Rows are unified per CDR3 protein, each entry keeping the most common DNA and genes. Present in this sample are about 72,000 distinct CDR3 sequences, around 7.9% of which were seen just once. The ten largest clones take up approximately 2.4% of the sample.

This entry is derived from a study of T-cell reconstitution after alpha-beta-depleted transplantation in children (dated by TCRdb to the mid-2010s). About the investigation overall: T-cell immune reconstitution after TCRalphabeta/CD19-depleted allogeneic hematopoietic cell transplantation in children was quantitatively tracked in the study by means of TCR repertoire profiling.

The chain links TRBV11-2 with TRBJ1-2; the D segment cannot be called with confidence. The TCR comes from a human donor who donated a stem cell graft to a child with acute lymphoblastic leukemia. Sample: PBMCs from the stem cell graft donor, taken from the stem cell graft. The CDR3 amino acid sequence is: CASSLSGRNYGYTF. The base sequence is TGTGCCAGCAGCTTAAGCGGGCGGAACTATGGCTACACCTTC.